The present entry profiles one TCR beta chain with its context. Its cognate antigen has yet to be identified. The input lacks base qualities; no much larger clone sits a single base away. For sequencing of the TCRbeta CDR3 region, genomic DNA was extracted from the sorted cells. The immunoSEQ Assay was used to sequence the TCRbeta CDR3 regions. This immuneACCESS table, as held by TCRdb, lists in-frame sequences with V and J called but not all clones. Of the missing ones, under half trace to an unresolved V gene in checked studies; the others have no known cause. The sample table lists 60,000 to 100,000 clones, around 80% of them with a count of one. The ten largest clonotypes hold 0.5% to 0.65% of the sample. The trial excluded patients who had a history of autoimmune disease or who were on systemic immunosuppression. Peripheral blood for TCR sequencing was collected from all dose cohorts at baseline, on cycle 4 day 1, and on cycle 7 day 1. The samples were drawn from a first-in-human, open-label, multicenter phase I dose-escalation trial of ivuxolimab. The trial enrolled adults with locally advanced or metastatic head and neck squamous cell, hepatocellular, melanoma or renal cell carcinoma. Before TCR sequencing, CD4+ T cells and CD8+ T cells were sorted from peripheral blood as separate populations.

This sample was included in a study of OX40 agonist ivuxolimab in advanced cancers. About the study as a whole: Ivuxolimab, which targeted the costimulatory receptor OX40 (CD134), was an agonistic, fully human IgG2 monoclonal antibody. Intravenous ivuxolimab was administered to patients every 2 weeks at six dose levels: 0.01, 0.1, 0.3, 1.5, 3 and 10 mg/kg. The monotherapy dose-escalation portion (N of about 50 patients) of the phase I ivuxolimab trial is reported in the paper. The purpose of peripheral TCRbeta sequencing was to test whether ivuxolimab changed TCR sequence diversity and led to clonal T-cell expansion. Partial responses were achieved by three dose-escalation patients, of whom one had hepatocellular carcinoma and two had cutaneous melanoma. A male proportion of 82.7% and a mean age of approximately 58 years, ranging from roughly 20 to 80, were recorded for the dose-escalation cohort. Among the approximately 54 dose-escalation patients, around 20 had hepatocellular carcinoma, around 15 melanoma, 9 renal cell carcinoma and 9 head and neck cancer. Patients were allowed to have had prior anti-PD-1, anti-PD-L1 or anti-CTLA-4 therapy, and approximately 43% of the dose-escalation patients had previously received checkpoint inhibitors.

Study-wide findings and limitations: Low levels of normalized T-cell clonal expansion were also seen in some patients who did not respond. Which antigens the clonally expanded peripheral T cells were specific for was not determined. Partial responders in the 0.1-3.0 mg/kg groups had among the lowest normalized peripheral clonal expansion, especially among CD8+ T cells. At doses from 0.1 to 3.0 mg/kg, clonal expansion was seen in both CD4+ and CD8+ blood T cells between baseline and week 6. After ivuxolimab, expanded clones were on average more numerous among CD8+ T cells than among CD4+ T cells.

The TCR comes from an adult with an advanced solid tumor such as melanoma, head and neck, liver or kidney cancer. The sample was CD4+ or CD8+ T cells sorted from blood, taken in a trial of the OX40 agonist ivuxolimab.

The CDR3 protein sequence reads: CASSLGGTDTPYEQYF. The nucleotide sequence reads as follows: TGTGCCAGCAGTTTAGGGGGGACGGATACTCCCTACGAGCAGTACTTC. The rearrangement combines TRBV28 with TRBJ2-7, with a tentative D gene TRBD2 over 6 matching bases. V is pared back by 2 bases and J by 2 bases, with 16 bases lying between the germline termini. From the germline V gene, CDR1 is MDHEN and CDR2 is SYDVKM. From cysteine to phenylalanine, the CDR3 is 16 amino acids long. Solely the CDR3 DNA is kept, with 48 bases framed from the first base. The full variable domain, with segments outside the CDR3 supplied by the reference TRBV28 and TRBJ2-7 proteins, appears as DVKVTQSSRYLVKRTGEKVFLECVQDMDHENMFWYRQDPGLGLRLIYFSYDVKMKEKGDIPEGYSVSREKKERFSLILESASTNQTSMYLCASSLGGTDTPYEQYFGPGTRLTVT.